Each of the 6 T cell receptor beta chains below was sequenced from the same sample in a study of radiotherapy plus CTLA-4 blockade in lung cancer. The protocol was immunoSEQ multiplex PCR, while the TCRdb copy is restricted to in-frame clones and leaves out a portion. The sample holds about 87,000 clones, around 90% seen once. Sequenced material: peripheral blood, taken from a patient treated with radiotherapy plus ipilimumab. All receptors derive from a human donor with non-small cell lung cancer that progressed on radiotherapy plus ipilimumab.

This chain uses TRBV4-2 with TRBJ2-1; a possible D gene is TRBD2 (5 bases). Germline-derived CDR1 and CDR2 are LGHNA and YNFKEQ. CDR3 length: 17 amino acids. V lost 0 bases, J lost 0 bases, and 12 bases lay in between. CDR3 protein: CASSQDMRASSYNEQFF. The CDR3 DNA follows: TGTGCCAGCAGCCAAGATATGAGGGCCAGCTCCTACAATGAGCAGTTCTTC.

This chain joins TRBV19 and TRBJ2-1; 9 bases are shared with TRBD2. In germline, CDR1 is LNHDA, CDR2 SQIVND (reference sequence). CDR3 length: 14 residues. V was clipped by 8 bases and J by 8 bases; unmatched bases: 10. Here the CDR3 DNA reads TGTGCCAGTCGACGCGGGGGGGCCCGACATGAGCAGTTCTTC. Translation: CASRRGGARHEQFF.

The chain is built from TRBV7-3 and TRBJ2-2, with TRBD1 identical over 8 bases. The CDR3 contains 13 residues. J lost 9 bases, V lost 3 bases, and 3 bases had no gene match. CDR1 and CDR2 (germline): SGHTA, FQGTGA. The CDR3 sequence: CASSLTGDRELFF. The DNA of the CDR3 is TGTGCCAGCAGCTTGACAGGGGATAGGGAGCTGTTTTTT.

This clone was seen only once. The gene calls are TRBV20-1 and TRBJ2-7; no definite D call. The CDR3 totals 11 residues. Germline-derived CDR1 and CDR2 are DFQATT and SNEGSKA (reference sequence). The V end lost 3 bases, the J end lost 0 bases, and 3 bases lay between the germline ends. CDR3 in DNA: TGCAGTGCTAGTATCTCCTACGAGCAGTACTTC. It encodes CSASISYEQYF.

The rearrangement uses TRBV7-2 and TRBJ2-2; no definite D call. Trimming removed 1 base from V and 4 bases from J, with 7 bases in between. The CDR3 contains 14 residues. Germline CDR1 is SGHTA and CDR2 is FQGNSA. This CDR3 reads CASSLVYFTGELFF. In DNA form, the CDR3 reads TGTGCCAGCAGCTTAGTATATTTCACCGGGGAGCTGTTTTTT. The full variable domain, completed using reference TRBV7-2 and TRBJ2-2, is GAGVSQSPSNKVTEKGKDVELRCDPISGHTALYWYRQSLGQGLEFLIYFQGNSAPDKSGLPSDRFSAERTGGSVSTLTIQRTQQEDSAVYLCASSLVYFTGELFFGEGSRLTVL.

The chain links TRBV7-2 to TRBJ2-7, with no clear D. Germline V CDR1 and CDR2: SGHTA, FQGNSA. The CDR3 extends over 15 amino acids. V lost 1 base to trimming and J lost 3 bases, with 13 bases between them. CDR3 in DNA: TGTGCCAGCAGCTTAGGGCTAGTGGGTATCTACGAGCAGTACTTC. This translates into CASSLGLVGIYEQYF.